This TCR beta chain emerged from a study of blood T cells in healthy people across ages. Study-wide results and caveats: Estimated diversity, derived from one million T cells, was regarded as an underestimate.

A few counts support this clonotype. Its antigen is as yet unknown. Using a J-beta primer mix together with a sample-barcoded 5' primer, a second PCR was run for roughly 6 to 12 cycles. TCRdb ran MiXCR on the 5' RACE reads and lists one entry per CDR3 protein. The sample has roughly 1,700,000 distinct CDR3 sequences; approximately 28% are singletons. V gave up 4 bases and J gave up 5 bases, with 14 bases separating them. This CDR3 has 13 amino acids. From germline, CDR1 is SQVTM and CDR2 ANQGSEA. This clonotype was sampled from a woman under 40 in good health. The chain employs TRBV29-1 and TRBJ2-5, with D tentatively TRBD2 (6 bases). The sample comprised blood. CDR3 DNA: TGCAGCGTTGTTCCCAGGGAGGTTGAGACCCAGTACTTC. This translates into CSVVPREVETQYF.